The rows below give T cell receptor beta chains drawn from one sample of a study of cytotoxic CD8 clonotypes in ibrutinib-treated CLL. Clones were read by immunoSEQ multiplex PCR, and TCRdb kept only the in-frame ones, dropping some. The profile shows about 300,000 clones, more than 70% of them singletons. The sequences come from PBMCs, collected at disease progression, from a patient treated with ibrutinib. The receptor source for this set is a human donor with chronic lymphocytic leukemia. CDR3s include the opening cysteine and the closing phenylalanine or tryptophan. A D gene is named only where the DNA matches it firmly. A row's size may be missing; if present it is once, few, many or a size class.

- | TRBJ2-7 | - | TRBV18 | TGTGCCAGCTCACCAACCGGGACACTGTACGAGCAGTACTTC | CASSPTGTLYEQYF
- | TRBJ2-5 | - | TRBV4-1 | TGCGCCAGCAGCCAAGATGAAGGCGGGCCGTACCAAGAGACCCAGTACTTC | CASSQDEGGPYQETQYF
- | TRBJ2-3 | - | TRBV9 | TGTGCCAGCAGCTTCCTCGAAGGCACAGATACGCAGTATTTT | CASSFLEGTDTQYF
once | TRBJ1-2 | - | TRBV29-1 | TGCAGCGCCCAAGGAGGGGTCCATGGCTACACCTTC | CSAQGGVHGYTF
- | TRBJ2-7 | TRBD2 | TRBV4-2 | TGTGCCAGCAGCCCCCGGAGCGGGGGGGCTTACGAGCAGTACTTC | CASSPRSGGAYEQYF
- | TRBJ2-1 | TRBD2 | TRBV11-3 | TGTGCCAGCAGCTTAGGTAGCGGGGGGGATGAGCAGTTCTTC | CASSLGSGGDEQFF
- | TRBJ2-3 | TRBD2 | TRBV18 | TGTGCCAGCTCACTCTGGGAGGGCCTGAATACGCAGTATTTT | CASSLWEGLNTQYF
- | TRBJ1-5 | - | TRBV12-5 | TGTGCTAGTGGCCCCACAGTTGATCTGGGGTGGCCCCAGCATTTT | CASGPTVDLGWPQHF
- | TRBJ2-7 | - | TRBV10-3 | TGTGCCATCAGTGAAAGCCAGGAACACGAGCAGTACTTC | CAISESQEHEQYF
few | TRBJ2-7 | TRBD1 | TRBV6-6 | TGTGCCAGCAGTTACCTGGGACAGGGCTACGAGCAGTACTTC | CASSYLGQGYEQYF
- | TRBJ2-3 | - | TRBV28 | TGTGCCAGCAGTTTCGTAACGGCCTCTAGCACAGATACGCAGTATTTT | CASSFVTASSTDTQYF
- | TRBJ2-3 | TRBD2 | TRBV19 | TGTGCCAGTAGTGTGGGCGGGGGGGCCTTAGATACGCAGTATTTT | CASSVGGGALDTQYF
- | TRBJ1-5 | - | TRBV6-1 | TGTGCCAGCAGTGAAGAGACGCGGGCTGGGCAGCCCCAGCATTTT | CASSEETRAGQPQHF
- | TRBJ1-5 | TRBD1 | TRBV28 | TGTGCCAGCAGTTCGGGACAGAATCAGCCCCAGCATTTT | CASSSGQNQPQHF
- | TRBJ2-7 | TRBD1 | TRBV6-5 | TGTGCCAGCAGTTACAGGGGACAGACAGCCTACGAGCAGTACTTC | CASSYRGQTAYEQYF
- | TRBJ2-7 | TRBD2 | TRBV4-1 | TGCGCCAGCAGCCACGGGAGGGCCTACGAGCAGTACTTC | CASSHGRAYEQYF
- | TRBJ2-1 | - | TRBV10-1 | TGCGCCAGCAGTACAACAGGAGACAATGAGCAGTTCTTC | CASSTTGDNEQFF
- | TRBJ1-2 | TRBD1 | TRBV6-5 | TGTGCCAGCAGTACTCCGACAGGGGGGGTTCGCGGCTACACCTTC | CASSTPTGGVRGYTF
- | TRBJ1-4 | - | TRBV7-2 | TGTGCCAGCAGCTTAGAGGGGGGGTTTAGTGAAAAACTGTTTTTT | CASSLEGGFSEKLFF